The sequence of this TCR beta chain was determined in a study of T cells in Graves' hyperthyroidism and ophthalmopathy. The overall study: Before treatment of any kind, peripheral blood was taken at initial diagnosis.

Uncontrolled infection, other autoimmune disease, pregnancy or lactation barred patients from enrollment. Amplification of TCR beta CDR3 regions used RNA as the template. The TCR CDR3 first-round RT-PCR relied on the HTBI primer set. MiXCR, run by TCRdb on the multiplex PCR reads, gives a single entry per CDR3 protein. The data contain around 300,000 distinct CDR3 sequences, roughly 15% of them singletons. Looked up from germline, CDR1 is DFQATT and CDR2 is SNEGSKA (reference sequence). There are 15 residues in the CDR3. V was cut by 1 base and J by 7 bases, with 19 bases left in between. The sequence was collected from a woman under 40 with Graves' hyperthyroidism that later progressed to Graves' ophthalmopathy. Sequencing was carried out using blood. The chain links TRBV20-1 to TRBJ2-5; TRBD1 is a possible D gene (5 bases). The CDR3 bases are TGCAGTGCTAGAGCCACAGGCGTGGCCGGTAGGACCCAGTACTTC. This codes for CSARATGVAGRTQYF.